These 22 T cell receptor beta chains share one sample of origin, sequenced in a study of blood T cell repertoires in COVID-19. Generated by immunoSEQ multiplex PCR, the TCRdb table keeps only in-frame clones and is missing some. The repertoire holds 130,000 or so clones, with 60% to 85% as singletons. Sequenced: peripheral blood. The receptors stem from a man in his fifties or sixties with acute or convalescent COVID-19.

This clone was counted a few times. The CDR3 region is CASSYGTSGWETQYF. Here the CDR3 DNA reads TGTGCCAGCAGTTACGGGACTAGCGGATGGGAGACCCAGTACTTC. The chain couples TRBV6-5 to TRBJ2-5; 11 nucleotides match TRBD2. With V trimmed by 2 bases and J by 5 bases, 4 bases remained unmatched. Germline loops: CDR1 MNHEY, CDR2 SVGAGI. The CDR3 has 15 residues.

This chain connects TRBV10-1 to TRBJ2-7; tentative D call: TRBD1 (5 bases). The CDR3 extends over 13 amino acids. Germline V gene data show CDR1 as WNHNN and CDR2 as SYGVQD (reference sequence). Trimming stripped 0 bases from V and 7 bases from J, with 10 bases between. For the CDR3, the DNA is TGCGCCAGCAGTGAGTCAGGCAGGGTGGAGCAGTACTTC. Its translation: CASSESGRVEQYF.

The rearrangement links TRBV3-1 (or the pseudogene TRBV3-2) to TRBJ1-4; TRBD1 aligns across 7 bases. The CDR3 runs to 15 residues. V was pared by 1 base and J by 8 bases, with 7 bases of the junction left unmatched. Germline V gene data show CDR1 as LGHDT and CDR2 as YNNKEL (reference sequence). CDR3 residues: CASSQVGQAREKLFF. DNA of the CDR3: TGTGCCAGCAGCCAAGTCGGACAGGCGAGGGAAAAACTGTTTTTT.

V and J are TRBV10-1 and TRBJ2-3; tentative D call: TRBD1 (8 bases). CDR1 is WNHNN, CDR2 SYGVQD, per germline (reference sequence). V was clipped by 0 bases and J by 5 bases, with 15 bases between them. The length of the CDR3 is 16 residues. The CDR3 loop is CASSESRQGRGDTQYF. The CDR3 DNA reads TGCGCCAGCAGTGAGTCTAGACAGGGGAGGGGAGATACGCAGTATTTT.

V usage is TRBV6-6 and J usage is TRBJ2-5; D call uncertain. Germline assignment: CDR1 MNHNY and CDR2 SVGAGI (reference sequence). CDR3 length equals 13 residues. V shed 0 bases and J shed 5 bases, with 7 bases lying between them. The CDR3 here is CASSYSLGETQYF. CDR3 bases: TGTGCCAGCAGTTACTCTTTGGGCGAGACCCAGTACTTC.

As DNA, the CDR3 is TGTGCCAGCAGTTCCTCGTCTGACTCAAACTATGGCTACACCTTC. Its translation is CASSSSSDSNYGYTF. The rearrangement uses TRBV25-1 and TRBJ1-2; unclear D gene. This CDR3 region has 15 residues. Trimming removed 5 bases at V and 2 bases at J, with 15 bases between. CDR1 is MGHDK, CDR2 SYGVNS, per germline.

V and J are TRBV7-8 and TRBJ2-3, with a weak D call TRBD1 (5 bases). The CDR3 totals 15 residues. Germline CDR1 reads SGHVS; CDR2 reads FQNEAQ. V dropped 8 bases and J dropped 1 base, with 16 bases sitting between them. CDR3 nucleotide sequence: TGTGCCAGCCGCCGATGGGGCGAGGGCACAGATACGCAGTATTTT. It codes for CASRRWGEGTDTQYF.

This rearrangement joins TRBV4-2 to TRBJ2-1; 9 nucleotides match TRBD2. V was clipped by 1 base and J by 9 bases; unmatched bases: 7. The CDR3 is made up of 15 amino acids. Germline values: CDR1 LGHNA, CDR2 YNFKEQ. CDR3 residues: CASSQVGGGAAEQFF. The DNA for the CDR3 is TGTGCCAGCAGCCAAGTGGGCGGGGGGGCCGCTGAGCAGTTCTTC.

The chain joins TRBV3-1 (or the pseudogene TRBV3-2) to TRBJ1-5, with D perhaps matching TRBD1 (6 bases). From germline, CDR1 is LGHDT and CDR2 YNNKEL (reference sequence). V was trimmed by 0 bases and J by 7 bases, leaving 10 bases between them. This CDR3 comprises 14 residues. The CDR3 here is CASSQERGGQPQHF. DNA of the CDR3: TGTGCCAGCAGCCAAGAGAGAGGGGGACAGCCCCAGCATTTT.

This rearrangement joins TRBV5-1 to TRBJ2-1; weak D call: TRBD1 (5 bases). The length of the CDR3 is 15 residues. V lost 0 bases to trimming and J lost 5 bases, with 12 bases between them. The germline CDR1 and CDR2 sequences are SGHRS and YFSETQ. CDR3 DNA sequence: TGCGCCAGCAGCTTGGGCAGGGTCGAGAACAATGAGCAGTTCTTC. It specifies CASSLGRVENNEQFF.

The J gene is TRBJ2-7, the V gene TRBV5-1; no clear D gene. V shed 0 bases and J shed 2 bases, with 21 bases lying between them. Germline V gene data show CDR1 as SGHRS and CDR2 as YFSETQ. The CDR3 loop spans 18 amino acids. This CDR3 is CASSLGPQAPAAAYEQYF. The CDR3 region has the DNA TGCGCCAGCAGCTTGGGACCTCAGGCGCCGGCCGCAGCCTACGAGCAGTACTTC.

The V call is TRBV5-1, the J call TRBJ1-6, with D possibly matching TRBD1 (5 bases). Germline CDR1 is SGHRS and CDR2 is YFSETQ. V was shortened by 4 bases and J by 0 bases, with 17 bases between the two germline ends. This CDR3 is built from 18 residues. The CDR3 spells CASSLRDSLSSYNSPLHF. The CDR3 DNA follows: TGCGCCAGCAGCCTCCGGGACTCCTTGAGCTCCTATAATTCACCCCTCCACTTT.

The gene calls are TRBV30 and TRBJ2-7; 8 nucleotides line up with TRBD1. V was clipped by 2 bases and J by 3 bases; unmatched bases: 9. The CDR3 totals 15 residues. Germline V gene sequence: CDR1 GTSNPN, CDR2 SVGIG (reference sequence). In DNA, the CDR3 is TGTGCCTGGAGTCAACCTGGGACAGGCGTCTACGAGCAGTACTTC. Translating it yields CAWSQPGTGVYEQYF. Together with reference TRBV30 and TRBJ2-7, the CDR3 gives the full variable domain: SQTIHQWPATLVQPVGSPLSLECTVEGTSNPNLYWYRQAAGRGLQLLFYSVGIGQISSEVPQNLSASRPQDRQFILSSKKLLLSDSGFYLCAWSQPGTGVYEQYFGPGTRLTVT.

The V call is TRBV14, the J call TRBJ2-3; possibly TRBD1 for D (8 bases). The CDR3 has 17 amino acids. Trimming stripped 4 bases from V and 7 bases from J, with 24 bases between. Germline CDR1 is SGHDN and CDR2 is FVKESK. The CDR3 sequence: CASSPTRTGGARNTQYF. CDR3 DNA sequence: TGTGCCAGCAGCCCGACTCGTACAGGGGGGGCAAGAAATACGCAGTATTTT.

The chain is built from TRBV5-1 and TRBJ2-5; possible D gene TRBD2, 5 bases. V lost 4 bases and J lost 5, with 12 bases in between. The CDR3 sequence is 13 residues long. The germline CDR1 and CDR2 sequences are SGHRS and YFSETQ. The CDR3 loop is CASSRSSRETQYF. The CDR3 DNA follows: TGCGCCAGCAGCAGATCTAGCCGGGAGACCCAGTACTTC.

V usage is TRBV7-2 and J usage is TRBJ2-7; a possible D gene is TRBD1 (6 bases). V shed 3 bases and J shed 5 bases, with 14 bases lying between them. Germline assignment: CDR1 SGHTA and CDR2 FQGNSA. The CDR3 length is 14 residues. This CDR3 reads CASSFKGGANEQYV. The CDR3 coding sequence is TGTGCCAGCAGCTTCAAAGGGGGTGCAAACGAGCAGTACGTC.

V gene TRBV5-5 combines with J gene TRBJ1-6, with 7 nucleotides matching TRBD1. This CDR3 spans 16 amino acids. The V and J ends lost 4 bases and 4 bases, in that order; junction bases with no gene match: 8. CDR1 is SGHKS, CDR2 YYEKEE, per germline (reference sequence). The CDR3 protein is CASSPNNRGYNSPLHF. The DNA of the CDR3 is TGTGCCAGCAGCCCCAATAACAGGGGATATAATTCACCCCTCCACTTT.

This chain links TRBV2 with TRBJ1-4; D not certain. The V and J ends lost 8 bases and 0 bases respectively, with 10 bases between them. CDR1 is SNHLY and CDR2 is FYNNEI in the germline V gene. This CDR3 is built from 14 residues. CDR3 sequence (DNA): TGTGCCAGCGAGAGAGGGTCAACTAATGAAAAACTGTTTTTT. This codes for CASERGSTNEKLFF.

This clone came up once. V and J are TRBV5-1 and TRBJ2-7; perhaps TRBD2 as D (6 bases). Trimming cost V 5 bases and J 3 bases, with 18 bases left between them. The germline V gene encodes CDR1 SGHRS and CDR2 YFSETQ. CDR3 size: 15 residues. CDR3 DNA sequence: TGCGCCAGCAGGACGCAAACCGGGAGCTACTACGAGCAGTACTTC. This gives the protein CASRTQTGSYYEQYF. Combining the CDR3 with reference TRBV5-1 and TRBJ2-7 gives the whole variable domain KAGVTQTPRYLIKTRGQQVTLSCSPISGHRSVSWYQQTPGQGLQFLFEYFSETQRNKGNFPGRFSGRQFSNSRSEMNVSTLELGDSALYLCASRTQTGSYYEQYFGPGTRLTVT.

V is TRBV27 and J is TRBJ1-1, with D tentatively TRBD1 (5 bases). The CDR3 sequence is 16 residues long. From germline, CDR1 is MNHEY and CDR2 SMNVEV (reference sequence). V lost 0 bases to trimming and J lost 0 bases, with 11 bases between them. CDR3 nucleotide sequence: TGTGCCAGCAGTTTATCGTATAGGGGCGTGAACACTGAAGCTTTCTTT. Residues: CASSLSYRGVNTEAFF.

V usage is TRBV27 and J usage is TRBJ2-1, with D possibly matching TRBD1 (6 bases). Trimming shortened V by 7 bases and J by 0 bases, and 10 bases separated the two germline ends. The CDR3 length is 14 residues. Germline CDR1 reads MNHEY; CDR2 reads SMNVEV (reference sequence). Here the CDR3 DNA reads TGTGCCAGCACTCAGGGGATCTCCTACAATGAGCAGTTCTTC. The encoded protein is CASTQGISYNEQFF.

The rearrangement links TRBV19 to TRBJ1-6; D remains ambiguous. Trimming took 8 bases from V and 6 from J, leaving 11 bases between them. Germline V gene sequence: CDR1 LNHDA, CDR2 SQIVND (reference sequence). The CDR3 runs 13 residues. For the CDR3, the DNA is TGTGCCAGTCGAGGCTCACCTAATTCACCCCTCCACTTT. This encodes CASRGSPNSPLHF.